This TCR beta chain derives from a study of CD8 T cells in Susac syndrome. Random-hexamer reverse transcription was applied to about 0.5 to 1 ug RNA. In TCRdb, the immunoSEQ multiplex PCR reads were re-called with MiXCR into one record per CDR3 protein. The table shows fewer than 80,000 distinct CDR3 sequences, with over 90% occurring only once. Germline V lookup: CDR1 SGHRS, CDR2 YFSETQ. CDR3 length: 15 residues. V was pared by 2 bases and J by 4 bases, with 15 bases between. FACS was used to enrich TEMRA cells, whereas the CD8+ and CD4+ T cells were obtained by negative isolation. Sequenced input: CD8+ T cells from PBMCs. The chain links TRBV5-1 to TRBJ1-1; D remains ambiguous. The sequence derives from a human donor in good health. The chain's CDR3 is CASSLSPDGFTEAFF. The CDR3 nucleotides read TGCGCCAGCAGCTTAAGTCCCGATGGGTTCACTGAAGCTTTCTTT. Supplemented by reference TRBV5-1 and TRBJ1-1, the full variable domain reads KAGVTQTPRYLIKTRGQQVTLSCSPISGHRSVSWYQQTPGQGLQFLFEYFSETQRNKGNFPGRFSGRQFSNSRSEMNVSTLELGDSALYLCASSLSPDGFTEAFFGQGTRLTVV.